Below, 21 T cell receptor beta chains from the same sample are listed, as sequenced in a study of blood T cell repertoires in COVID-19. The assay was immunoSEQ multiplex PCR, and TCRdb's table has in-frame clones only and misses some. In the table there are some 88,000 clones, about 90% of which are singletons. Sequences were obtained from peripheral blood. The origin of the receptors is a human donor with active COVID-19. The donor label of this sample is uncertain.

The chain has TRBV2 and TRBJ2-7; 7 bases align to TRBD1. CDR3 length: 15 residues. Losses at the gene ends were 5 bases for V and 7 bases for J; bases not matched to a gene: 14. Germline V gene lookup returns CDR1 SNHLY and CDR2 FYNNEI. This chain's CDR3 is CASSPTGQPRREQYF. As DNA, the CDR3 is TGTGCCAGCAGTCCAACGGGACAGCCCCGGAGGGAGCAGTACTTC.

The rearrangement joins TRBV14 to TRBJ2-3; D is uncertain. The CDR3 totals 14 residues. Trimming removed 3 bases at V and 2 bases at J, with 9 bases between. Germline assignment: CDR1 SGHDN and CDR2 FVKESK. CDR3 in DNA: TGTGCCAGCAGCCACGGCGAGGTCACAGATACGCAGTATTTT. The encoded protein is CASSHGEVTDTQYF.

The chain uses TRBV25-1 and TRBJ1-2; a weak D match, TRBD1 (6 bases). The germline V and J ends were trimmed by 6 bases and 7 bases, with 18 bases remaining between them. Germline V gives CDR1 MGHDK, CDR2 SYGVNS. The CDR3 extends over 14 amino acids. CDR3 bases: TGTGCCAGCAGGGGGACAAGCAATATAGCTGGCTACACCTTC. It translates to CASRGTSNIAGYTF.

The V gene is TRBV27, the J gene TRBJ1-4, with TRBD1 identical over 8 bases. The CDR3 has 20 amino acids. Germline V lookup: CDR1 MNHEY, CDR2 SMNVEV (reference sequence). The ends lost 2 bases at V and 0 bases at J; junction bases unmatched: 14. The DNA for the CDR3 is TGTGCCAGCAGTTTACTGTGGGCAGGGGGCATAGGATCAACTAATGAAAAACTGTTTTTT. As protein: CASSLLWAGGIGSTNEKLFF.

This chain links TRBV24-1 with TRBJ2-1, with 7 bases matching TRBD2. This CDR3 has 16 amino acids. After removal of 2 bases from V and 4 bases from J, the junction contained 7 bases not matched to a gene. Germline V gene sequence: CDR1 KGHDR, CDR2 SFDVKD. CDR3 region: CATSDSRLAAYNEQFF. The CDR3 DNA follows: TGTGCCACCAGTGATTCTCGACTAGCCGCTTACAATGAGCAGTTCTTC.

CDR3 protein: CASGRGLSYEQYF. The CDR3 nucleotides are TGTGCCAGCGGCAGGGGGCTCTCCTACGAGCAGTACTTC. The chain uses TRBV12-3 or TRBV12-4 and TRBJ2-7; 8 nucleotides align to TRBD1. J lost 0 bases, V lost 8 bases, and 3 bases had no gene match. The CDR3 has 13 residues.

The chain employs TRBV7-3 and TRBJ1-2; 7 bases match TRBD1. The CDR3 loop spans 14 amino acids. Per germline, CDR1 SGHTA and CDR2 FQGTGA. Trimming at V came to 5 bases and at J to 3 bases, leaving 6 bases not matched to a gene. The CDR3 protein is CASSPQGSHYGYTF. Written as DNA, the CDR3 is TGTGCCAGCAGCCCACAGGGGTCCCACTATGGCTACACCTTC.

This chain connects TRBV4-3 to TRBJ2-3; weak D call: TRBD2 (6 bases). Trimming took 2 bases from V and 2 from J, leaving 14 bases between them. The CDR3 runs to 16 residues. Germline loops: CDR1 LGHNA, CDR2 YSLEER. In DNA form, the CDR3 reads TGCGCCAGCAGCCAACGGAGCGGGTTCTTCACAGATACGCAGTATTTT. This translates into CASSQRSGFFTDTQYF.

J is TRBJ2-1 and V is TRBV3-1 (or the pseudogene TRBV3-2); TRBD2 might be the D (5 bases). Germline V gene sequence: CDR1 LGHDT, CDR2 YNNKEL (reference sequence). Between the trimmed V and J ends, which lost 4 bases and 14 bases, there was a span of 21 bases. The CDR3 runs to 14 residues. CDR3 protein: CASSPPADSRPKFF. CDR3 nucleotide sequence: TGTGCCAGCAGCCCCCCGGCGGACTCCCGCCCAAAGTTCTTC.

This chain connects TRBV5-1 to TRBJ1-6, with D tentatively TRBD1 (5 bases). The V gene's germline CDR1 is SGHRS and CDR2 YFSETQ. The CDR3 runs 15 residues. Trimming took 0 bases from V and 7 from J, leaving 11 bases between them. The CDR3 region is CASSLEQATNSPLHF. CDR3 nucleotide sequence: TGCGCCAGCAGCTTGGAACAGGCTACCAATTCACCCCTCCACTTT.

The genes are TRBV11-2 and TRBJ2-5; 7 positions match TRBD1. CDR1 and CDR2 from the germline V gene are SGHAT and FQNNGV. The V and J ends lost 5 bases and 5 bases, in that order; junction bases with no gene match: 8. The CDR3 consists of 14 residues. The CDR3 DNA follows: TGTGCCAGCAGCACGCCAGGGGGAACGGAGACCCAGTACTTC. Its translation: CASSTPGGTETQYF.

J is TRBJ2-7 and V is TRBV5-1, with D perhaps TRBD1 (6 bases). Trimming took 7 bases from V and 0 from J, leaving 17 bases between them. Germline V CDR1 and CDR2: SGHRS, YFSETQ. This CDR3 is 15 amino acids long. The CDR3 DNA reads as TGCGCCAGCCGAGGGGGAACCGGGTCCTCCTACGAGCAGTACTTC. Translation gives CASRGGTGSSYEQYF. The full variable domain, with the rest looked up from reference TRBV5-1 and TRBJ2-7, is KAGVTQTPRYLIKTRGQQVTLSCSPISGHRSVSWYQQTPGQGLQFLFEYFSETQRNKGNFPGRFSGRQFSNSRSEMNVSTLELGDSALYLCASRGGTGSSYEQYFGPGTRLTVT.

This chain joins TRBV6-5 and TRBJ2-7, with 7 bases fitting TRBD1. V shed 6 bases and J 3 bases; nucleotides not matched to a gene: 8. The CDR3 is 14 residues long. Germline assignment: CDR1 MNHEY and CDR2 SVGAGI. CDR3: CASRFTGTVYEQYF. CDR3 coding DNA: TGTGCCAGCAGATTTACCGGGACAGTCTACGAGCAGTACTTC.

This chain connects TRBV18 to TRBJ1-1; 10 bases are a match to TRBD1. The V gene end was trimmed by 2 bases and the J gene end by 6 bases; junction bases not matched to a gene: 6. Germline V gives CDR1 KGHSH, CDR2 LQKENI. The CDR3 totals 15 residues. DNA of the CDR3: TGTGCCAGCTCACCATGGGACAGGGGAAGTTCTGAAGCTTTCTTT. Translating gives CASSPWDRGSSEAFF. The whole variable domain, remainder taken from reference TRBV18 and TRBJ1-1, is NAGVMQNPRHLVRRRGQEARLRCSPMKGHSHVYWYRQLPEEGLKFMVYLQKENIIDESGMPKERFSAEFPKEGPSILRIQQVVRGDSAAYFCASSPWDRGSSEAFFGQGTRLTVV.

This clone showed up just once. The chain uses TRBV4-3 and TRBJ2-5, with TRBD2 matching 9 bases. Trimming cost V 4 bases and J 5 bases; bases outside gene matches: 14. CDR3 size: 17 residues. Looked up from germline, CDR1 is LGHNA and CDR2 is YSLEER. The CDR3 loop reads CASSPSPSAGGGETQYF. The CDR3 DNA is TGCGCCAGCAGCCCATCGCCTTCAGCGGGGGGAGGTGAGACCCAGTACTTC.

This clone was counted only a few times. This sequence joins TRBV2 and TRBJ1-4; 9 bases agree with TRBD1. The CDR3 covers 15 residues. Germline assignment: CDR1 SNHLY and CDR2 FYNNEI. V gave up 6 bases and J gave up 8 bases; unmatched junction bases: 10. CDR3 bases: TGTGCCAGCAGGGATACAGGGGGCGCGAAAGAAAAACTGTTTTTT. Encoded protein: CASRDTGGAKEKLFF. Full variable domain (outside the CDR3, taken from reference TRBV2 and TRBJ1-4): EPEVTQTPSHQVTQMGQEVILRCVPISNHLYFYWYRQILGQKVEFLVSFYNNEISEKSEIFDDQFSVERPDGSNFTLKIRSTKLEDSAMYFCASRDTGGAKEKLFFGSGTQLSVL.

This sequence joins TRBV4-2 and TRBJ1-2; TRBD1 agrees at 8 bases. The CDR3 length is 20 residues. Germline V CDR1 and CDR2: LGHNA, YNFKEQ. Trimming cost V 1 base and J 2 bases; bases outside gene matches: 18. Here the CDR3 reads CASSQVFKGFRDRTNYGYTF. The CDR3 DNA sequence: TGTGCCAGCAGCCAAGTTTTTAAAGGGTTTCGGGACAGGACAAACTATGGCTACACCTTC.

This chain uses TRBV2 with TRBJ1-1, with a possible D match to TRBD1 (6 bases). The CDR3 is 14 amino acids. CDR1 SNHLY and CDR2 FYNNEI come from the germline V gene. With 5 bases removed from V and 0 bases from J, the gap between germline ends came to 10 bases. The CDR3 DNA reads TGTGCCAGCAGTCCTGGGACATTGAACACTGAAGCTTTCTTT. It specifies CASSPGTLNTEAFF.

The gene calls are TRBV5-1 and TRBJ2-7; 7 bases align to TRBD1. After removal of 4 bases from V and 1 base from J, the junction contained 11 bases not matched to a gene. The V gene's germline CDR1 is SGHRS and CDR2 YFSETQ. The CDR3 is made up of 16 amino acids. CDR3 bases: TGCGCCAGCAGCACGGGCCGGGACAGACCTTCCTACGAGCAGTACTTC. The encoded protein is CASSTGRDRPSYEQYF.

The V call is TRBV2, the J call TRBJ1-6; D is uncertain. CDR3 length: 12 residues. Germline V lookup: CDR1 SNHLY, CDR2 FYNNEI. V shed 5 bases and J shed 14 bases, with 13 bases lying between them. CDR3 DNA: TGTGCCAGCAGTTTTCTTCCCTTATCCCTCCACTTT. Amino acids: CASSFLPLSLHF.

The gene calls are TRBV5-4 and TRBJ2-5, with TRBD2 as a possible D gene (5 bases). V was shortened by 4 bases and J by 4 bases, with 14 bases between the two germline ends. The CDR3 runs 14 residues. Germline CDR1 and CDR2: SGHNT and YYREEE (reference sequence). In DNA form, the CDR3 reads TGTGCCAGCAGCCCGCCCGCGGGTCCAGAGACCCAGTACTTC. Translated: CASSPPAGPETQYF.